The subject of this entry is one T cell receptor (beta chain). Trimming at V came to 6 bases and at J to 3 bases, leaving 4 bases not matched to a gene. This CDR3 has 13 amino acids. Germline-derived CDR1 and CDR2 are SQVTM and ANQGSEA. This specimen belongs to a study of control samples from healthy donors and cancer patients. TCRdb's copy holds only in-frame clones and misses some; the assay was immunoSEQ multiplex PCR. This sample has about 84,000 clones; about nine tenths occur once, and the top ten carry around a sixth. The sequence was obtained from a man younger than 40 in good health. Material for sequencing was blood. The chain carries TRBV29-1 and TRBJ2-7; TRBD1 aligns across 11 bases. In nucleotides, the CDR3 is TGCAGCGTCCCGGGGACAGGGGGCTACGAGCAGTACTTC. Translation: CSVPGTGGYEQYF.